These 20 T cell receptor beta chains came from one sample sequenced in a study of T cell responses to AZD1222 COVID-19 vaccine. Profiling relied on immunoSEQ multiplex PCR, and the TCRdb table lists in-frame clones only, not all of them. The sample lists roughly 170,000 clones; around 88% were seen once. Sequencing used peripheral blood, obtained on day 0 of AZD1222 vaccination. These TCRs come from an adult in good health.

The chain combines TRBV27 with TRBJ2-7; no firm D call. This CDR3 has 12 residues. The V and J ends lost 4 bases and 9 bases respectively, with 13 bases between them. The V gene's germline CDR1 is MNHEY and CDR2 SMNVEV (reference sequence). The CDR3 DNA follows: TGTGCCAGCAGTTCAGCAGTGGCGGTGCAGTACTTC. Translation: CASSSAVAVQYF.

The CDR3 bases are TGTGCCAGTAGCCCCTTGGCGGCCCACGAGCAGTACTTC. Translating gives CASSPLAAHEQYF. The J gene is TRBJ2-7, the V gene TRBV19, with unresolved D. V shed 6 bases and J shed 5 bases, with 14 bases lying between them. This CDR3 has 13 residues. Looked up from germline, CDR1 is LNHDA and CDR2 is SQIVND (reference sequence). The whole variable domain, filled in from reference TRBV19 and TRBJ2-7, reads DGGITQSPKYLFRKEGQNVTLSCEQNLNHDAMYWYRQDPGQGLRLIYYSQIVNDFQKGDIAEGYSVSREKKESFPLTVTSAQKNPTAFYLCASSPLAAHEQYFGPGTRLTVT.

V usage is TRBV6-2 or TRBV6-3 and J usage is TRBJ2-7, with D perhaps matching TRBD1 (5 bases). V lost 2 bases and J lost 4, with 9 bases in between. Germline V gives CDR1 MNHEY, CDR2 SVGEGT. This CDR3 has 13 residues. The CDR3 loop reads CASSYGALYEQYF. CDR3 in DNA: TGTGCCAGCAGTTACGGGGCCTTATACGAGCAGTACTTC.

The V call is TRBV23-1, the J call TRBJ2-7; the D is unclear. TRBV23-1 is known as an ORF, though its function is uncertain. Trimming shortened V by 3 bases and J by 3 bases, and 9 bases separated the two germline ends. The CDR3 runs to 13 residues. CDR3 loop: CASSHAVRYEQYF. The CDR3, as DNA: TGCGCCAGCAGTCATGCAGTTCGCTACGAGCAGTACTTC.

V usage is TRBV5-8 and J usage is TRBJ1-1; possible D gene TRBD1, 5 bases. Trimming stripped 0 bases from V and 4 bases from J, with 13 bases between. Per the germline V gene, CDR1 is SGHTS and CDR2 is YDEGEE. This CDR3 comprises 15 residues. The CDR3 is CASSLEFGGGTEAFF. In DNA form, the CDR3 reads TGTGCCAGCAGCTTGGAGTTCGGGGGGGGCACTGAAGCTTTCTTT.

CDR3 DNA sequence: TGTGCCAGCAGTGACGGGGGCGCCACAGATACGCAGTATTTT. It translates to CASSDGGATDTQYF. V and J are TRBV6-4 and TRBJ2-3, with D possibly matching TRBD1 (6 bases). CDR1 is MRHNA and CDR2 is SNTAGT in the germline V gene. The CDR3 contains 14 residues. The ends were cut back, 2 bases at V and 2 bases at J, with 8 bases in the middle.

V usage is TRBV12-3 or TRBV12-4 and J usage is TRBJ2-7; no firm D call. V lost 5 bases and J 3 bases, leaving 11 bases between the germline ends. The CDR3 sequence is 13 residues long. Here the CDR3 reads CASSDDTRYEQYF. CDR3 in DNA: TGTGCCAGCAGTGATGACACCCGCTACGAGCAGTACTTC.

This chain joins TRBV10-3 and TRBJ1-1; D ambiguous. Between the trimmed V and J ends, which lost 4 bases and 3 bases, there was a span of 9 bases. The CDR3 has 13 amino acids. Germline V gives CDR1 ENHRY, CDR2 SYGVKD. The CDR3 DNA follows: TGTGCCATCAGTGTCTCGGGGTACACTGAAGCTTTCTTT. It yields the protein CAISVSGYTEAFF.

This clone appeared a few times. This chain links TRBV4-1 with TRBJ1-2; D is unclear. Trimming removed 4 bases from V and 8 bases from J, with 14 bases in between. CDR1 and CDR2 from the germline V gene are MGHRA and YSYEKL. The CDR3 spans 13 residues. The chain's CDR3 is CASSRRGTFGYTF. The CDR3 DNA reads TGCGCCAGCAGCCGTCGAGGTACATTCGGCTACACCTTC.

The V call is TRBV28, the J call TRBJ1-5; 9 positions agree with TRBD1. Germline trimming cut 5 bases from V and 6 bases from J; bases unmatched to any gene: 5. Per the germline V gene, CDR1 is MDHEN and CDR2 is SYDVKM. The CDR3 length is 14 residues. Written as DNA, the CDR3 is TGTGCCAGCAGTATCACAGGGGGCGGTCAGCCCCAGCATTTT. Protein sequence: CASSITGGGQPQHF.

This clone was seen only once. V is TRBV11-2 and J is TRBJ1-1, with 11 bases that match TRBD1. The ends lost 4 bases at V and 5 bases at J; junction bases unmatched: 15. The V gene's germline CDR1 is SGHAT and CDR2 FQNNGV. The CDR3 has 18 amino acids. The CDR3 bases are TGTGCCAGCAGCTACGCGGACAGGGGGCTTCCCCGAGGGACTGAAGCTTTCTTT. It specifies CASSYADRGLPRGTEAFF.

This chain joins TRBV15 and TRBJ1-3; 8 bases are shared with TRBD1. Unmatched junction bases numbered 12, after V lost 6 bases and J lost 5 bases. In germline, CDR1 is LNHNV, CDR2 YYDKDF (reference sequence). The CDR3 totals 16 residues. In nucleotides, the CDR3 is TGTGCCACCAGTATGGGGCGGACAGGGCGGAGAAACACCATATATTTT. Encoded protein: CATSMGRTGRRNTIYF.

This CDR3 reads CASSDSLGGSGDYGYTF. DNA of the CDR3: TGTGCCAGCAGCGATAGTTTGGGGGGCTCAGGAGACTATGGCTACACCTTC. J is TRBJ1-2 and V is TRBV9, with D maybe TRBD1 (6 bases). The germline V and J ends were trimmed by 3 bases and 3 bases, with 21 bases remaining between them. CDR1 is SGDLS and CDR2 is YYNGEE in the germline V gene. This CDR3 is 17 amino acids long.

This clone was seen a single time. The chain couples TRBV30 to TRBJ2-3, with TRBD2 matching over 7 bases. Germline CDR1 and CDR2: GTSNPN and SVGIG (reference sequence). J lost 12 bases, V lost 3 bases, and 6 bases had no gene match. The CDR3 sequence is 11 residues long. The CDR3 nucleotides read TGTGCCTGGAGGGGAGGGCAAAGACAGTATTTT. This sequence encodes CAWRGGQRQYF.

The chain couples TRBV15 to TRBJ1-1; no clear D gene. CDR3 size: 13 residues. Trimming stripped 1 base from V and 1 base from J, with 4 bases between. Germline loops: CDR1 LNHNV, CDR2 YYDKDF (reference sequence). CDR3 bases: TGTGCCACCAGCAGAGGACCGAACACTGAAGCTTTCTTT. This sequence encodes CATSRGPNTEAFF.

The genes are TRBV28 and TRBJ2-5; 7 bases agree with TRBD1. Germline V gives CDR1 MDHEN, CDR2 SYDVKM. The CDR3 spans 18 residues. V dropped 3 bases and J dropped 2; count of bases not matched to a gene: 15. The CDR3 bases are TGTGCCAGCAGTTTCCCTGTGACCGGGACAGTCGAACAAGAGACCCAGTACTTC. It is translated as CASSFPVTGTVEQETQYF. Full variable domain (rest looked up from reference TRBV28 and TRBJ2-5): DVKVTQSSRYLVKRTGEKVFLECVQDMDHENMFWYRQDPGLGLRLIYFSYDVKMKEKGDIPEGYSVSREKKERFSLILESASTNQTSMYLCASSFPVTGTVEQETQYFGPGTRLLVL.

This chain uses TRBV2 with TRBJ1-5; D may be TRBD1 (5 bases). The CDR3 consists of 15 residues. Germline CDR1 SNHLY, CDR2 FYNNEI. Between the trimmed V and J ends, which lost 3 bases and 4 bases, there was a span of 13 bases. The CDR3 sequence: CASSDGAGLNQPQHF. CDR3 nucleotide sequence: TGTGCCAGCAGTGACGGGGCCGGATTAAATCAGCCCCAGCATTTT.

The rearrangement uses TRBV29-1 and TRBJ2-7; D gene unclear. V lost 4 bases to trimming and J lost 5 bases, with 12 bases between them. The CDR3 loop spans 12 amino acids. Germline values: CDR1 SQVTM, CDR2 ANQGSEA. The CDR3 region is CSVGQLNNEQYF. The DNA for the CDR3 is TGCAGCGTTGGTCAGCTTAACAACGAGCAGTACTTC.

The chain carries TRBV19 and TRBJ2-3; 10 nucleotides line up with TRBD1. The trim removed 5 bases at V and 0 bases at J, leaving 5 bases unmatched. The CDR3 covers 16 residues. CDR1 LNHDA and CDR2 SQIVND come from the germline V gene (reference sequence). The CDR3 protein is CASSFRQGASTDTQYF. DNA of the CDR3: TGTGCCAGTAGTTTTCGACAGGGGGCTAGCACAGATACGCAGTATTTT.

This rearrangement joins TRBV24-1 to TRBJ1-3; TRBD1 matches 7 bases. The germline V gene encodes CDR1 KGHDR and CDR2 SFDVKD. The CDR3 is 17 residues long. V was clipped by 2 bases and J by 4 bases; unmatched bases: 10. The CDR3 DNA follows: TGTGCCACCAGTGATTCCAATACAGGGGATCAGGGAAACACCATATATTTT. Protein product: CATSDSNTGDQGNTIYF.